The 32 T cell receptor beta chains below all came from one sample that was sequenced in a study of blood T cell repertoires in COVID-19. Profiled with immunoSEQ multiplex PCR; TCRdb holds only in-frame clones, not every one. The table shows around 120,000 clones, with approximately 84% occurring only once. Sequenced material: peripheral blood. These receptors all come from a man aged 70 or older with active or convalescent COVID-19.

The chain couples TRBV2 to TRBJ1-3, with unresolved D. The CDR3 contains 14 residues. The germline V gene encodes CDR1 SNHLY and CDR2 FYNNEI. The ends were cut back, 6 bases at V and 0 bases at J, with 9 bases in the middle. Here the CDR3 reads CASSATISGNTIYF. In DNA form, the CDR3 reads TGTGCCAGCAGCGCAACAATCTCTGGAAACACCATATATTTT.

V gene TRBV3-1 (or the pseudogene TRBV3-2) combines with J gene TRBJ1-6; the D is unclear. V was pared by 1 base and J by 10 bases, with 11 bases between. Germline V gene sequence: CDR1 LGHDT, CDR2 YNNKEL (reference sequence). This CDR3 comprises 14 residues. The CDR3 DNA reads TGTGCCAGCAGCCAAGTGCAGGAAGGATCACCCCTCCACTTT. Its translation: CASSQVQEGSPLHF.

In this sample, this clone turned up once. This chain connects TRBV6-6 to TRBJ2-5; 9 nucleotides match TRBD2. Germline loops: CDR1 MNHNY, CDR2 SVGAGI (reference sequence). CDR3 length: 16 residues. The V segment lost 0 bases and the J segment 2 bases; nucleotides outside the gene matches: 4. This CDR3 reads CASSYSPSGVQETQYF. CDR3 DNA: TGTGCCAGCAGTTACTCGCCTAGCGGGGTTCAAGAGACCCAGTACTTC.

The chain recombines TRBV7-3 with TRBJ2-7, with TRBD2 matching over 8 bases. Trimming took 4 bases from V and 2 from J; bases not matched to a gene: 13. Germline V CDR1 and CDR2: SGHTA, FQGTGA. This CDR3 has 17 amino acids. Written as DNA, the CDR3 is TGTGCCAGCAGCTCCGGGGGGGGGCAGTTCGGGGCCTACGAGCAGTACTTC. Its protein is CASSSGGGQFGAYEQYF.

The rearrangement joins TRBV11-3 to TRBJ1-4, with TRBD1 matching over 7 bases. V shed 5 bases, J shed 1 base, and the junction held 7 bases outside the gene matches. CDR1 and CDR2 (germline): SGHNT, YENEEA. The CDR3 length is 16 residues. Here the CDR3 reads CASSESGGRTNEKLFF. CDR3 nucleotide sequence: TGTGCCAGCAGCGAATCAGGGGGTAGAACTAATGAAAAACTGTTTTTT.

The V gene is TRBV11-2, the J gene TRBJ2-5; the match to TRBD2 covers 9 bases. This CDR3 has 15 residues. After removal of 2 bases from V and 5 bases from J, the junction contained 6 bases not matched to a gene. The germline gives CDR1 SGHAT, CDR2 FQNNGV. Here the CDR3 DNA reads TGTGCCAGCAGCTTAAGTGCGGGAGGGTATGAGACCCAGTACTTC. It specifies CASSLSAGGYETQYF.

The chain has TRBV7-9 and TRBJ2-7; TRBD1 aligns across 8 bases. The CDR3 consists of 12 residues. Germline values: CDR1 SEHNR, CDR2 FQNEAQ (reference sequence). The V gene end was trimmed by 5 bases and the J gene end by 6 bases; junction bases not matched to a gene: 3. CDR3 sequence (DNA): TGTGCCAGCAGCCGGACAGGGCGCGAGCAGTACTTC. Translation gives CASSRTGREQYF.

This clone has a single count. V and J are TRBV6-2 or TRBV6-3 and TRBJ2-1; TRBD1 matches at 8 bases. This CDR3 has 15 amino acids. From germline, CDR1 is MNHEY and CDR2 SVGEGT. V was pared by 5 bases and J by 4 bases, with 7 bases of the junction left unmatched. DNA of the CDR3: TGTGCCAGCAGTAAGGACAGGGCCATGTACAATGAGCAGTTCTTC. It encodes CASSKDRAMYNEQFF.

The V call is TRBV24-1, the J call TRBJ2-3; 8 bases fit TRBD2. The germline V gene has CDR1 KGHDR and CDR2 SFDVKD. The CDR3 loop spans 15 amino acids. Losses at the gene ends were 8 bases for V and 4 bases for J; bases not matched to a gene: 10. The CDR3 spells CATNGGLGGADTQYF. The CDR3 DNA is TGTGCCACCAATGGGGGACTAGGCGGTGCAGATACGCAGTATTTT.

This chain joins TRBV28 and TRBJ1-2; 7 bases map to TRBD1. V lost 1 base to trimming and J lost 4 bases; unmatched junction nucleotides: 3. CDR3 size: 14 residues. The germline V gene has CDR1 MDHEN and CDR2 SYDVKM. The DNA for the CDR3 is TGTGCCAGCAGTTTATCACAGGGGATCTATGGCTACACCTTC. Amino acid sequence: CASSLSQGIYGYTF.

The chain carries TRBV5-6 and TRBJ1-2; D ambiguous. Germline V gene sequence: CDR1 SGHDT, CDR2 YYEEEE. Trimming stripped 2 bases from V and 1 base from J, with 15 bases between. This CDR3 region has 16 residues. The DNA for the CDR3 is TGTGCCAGCAGCTTTAGAACGGGATCCTTTAACTATGGCTACACCTTC. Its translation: CASSFRTGSFNYGYTF.

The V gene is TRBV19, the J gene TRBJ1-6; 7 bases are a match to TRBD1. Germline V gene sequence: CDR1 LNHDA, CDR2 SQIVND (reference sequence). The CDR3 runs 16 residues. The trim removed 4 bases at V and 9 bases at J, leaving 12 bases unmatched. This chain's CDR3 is CASSTGGGTVGSPLHF. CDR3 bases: TGTGCCAGTAGTACAGGCGGTGGGACAGTGGGTTCACCCCTCCACTTT.

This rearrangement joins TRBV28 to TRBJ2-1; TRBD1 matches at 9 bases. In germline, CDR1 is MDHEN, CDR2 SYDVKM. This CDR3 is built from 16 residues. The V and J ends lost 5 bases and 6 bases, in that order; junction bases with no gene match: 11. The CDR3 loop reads CASSHRDRARVNEQFF. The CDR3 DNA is TGTGCCAGCAGTCACCGGGACAGGGCTAGGGTCAATGAGCAGTTCTTC.

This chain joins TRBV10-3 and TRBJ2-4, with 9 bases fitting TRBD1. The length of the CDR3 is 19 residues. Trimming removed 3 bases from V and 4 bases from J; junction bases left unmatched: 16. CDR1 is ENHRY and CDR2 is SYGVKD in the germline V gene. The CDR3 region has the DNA TGTGCCATCAGTGACCTTCCGGGACAGGGCCTCGGGGGGAAAAACATTCAGTACTTC. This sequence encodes CAISDLPGQGLGGKNIQYF.

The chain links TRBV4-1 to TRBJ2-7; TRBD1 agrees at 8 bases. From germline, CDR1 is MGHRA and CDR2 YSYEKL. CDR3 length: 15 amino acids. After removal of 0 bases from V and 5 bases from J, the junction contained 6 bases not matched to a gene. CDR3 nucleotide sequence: TGCGCCAGCAGCCAAGATGGGTTGACAGGGGACGAGCAGTACTTC. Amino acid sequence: CASSQDGLTGDEQYF.

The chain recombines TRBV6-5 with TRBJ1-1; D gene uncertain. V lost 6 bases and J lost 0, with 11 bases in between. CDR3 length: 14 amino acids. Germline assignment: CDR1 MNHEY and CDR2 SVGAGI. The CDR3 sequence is CASRRVTLNTEAFF. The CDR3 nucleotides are TGTGCCAGCAGGCGGGTTACCTTGAACACTGAAGCTTTCTTT.

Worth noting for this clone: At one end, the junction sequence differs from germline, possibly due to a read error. The CDR3 here is CASSQTSGQGTQYF. As DNA, the CDR3 is TGTGCCAGCAGCCAAACTAGCGGCCAAGGGACCCAGTACTTC. V usage is TRBV7-2 and J usage is TRBJ2-5, with 8 bases lining up with TRBD2. The CDR3 runs to 14 residues. CDR1 and CDR2 (germline): SGHTA, FQGNSA.

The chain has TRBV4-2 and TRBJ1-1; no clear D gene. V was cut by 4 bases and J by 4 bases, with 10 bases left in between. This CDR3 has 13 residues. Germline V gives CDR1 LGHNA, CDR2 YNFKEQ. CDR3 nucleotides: TGTGCCAGCAGCCGCGGTGGCGGCACTGAAGCTTTCTTT. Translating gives CASSRGGGTEAFF.

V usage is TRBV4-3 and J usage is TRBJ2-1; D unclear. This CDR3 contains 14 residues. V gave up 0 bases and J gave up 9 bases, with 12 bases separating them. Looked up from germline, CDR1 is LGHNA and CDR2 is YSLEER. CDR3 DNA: TGCGCCAGCAGCCAAGATAATGCCGGTGGTGAGCAGTTCTTC. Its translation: CASSQDNAGGEQFF.

The CDR3 coding sequence is TGTGCCAGCAGCTTAGCCGGGACTAGCGGGATTTTAGAGACCCAGTACTTC. This gives the protein CASSLAGTSGILETQYF. This rearrangement joins TRBV7-9 to TRBJ2-5; the match to TRBD2 covers 13 bases. After removal of 0 bases from V and 4 bases from J, the junction contained 5 bases not matched to a gene. There are 17 residues in the CDR3. Germline V gives CDR1 SEHNR, CDR2 FQNEAQ (reference sequence).

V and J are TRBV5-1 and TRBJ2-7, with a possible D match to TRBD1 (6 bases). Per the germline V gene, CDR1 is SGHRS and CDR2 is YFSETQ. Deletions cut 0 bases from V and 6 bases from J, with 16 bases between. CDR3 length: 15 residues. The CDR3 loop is CASSLAYNRAGEQYF. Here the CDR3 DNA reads TGCGCCAGCAGCTTGGCCTATAACAGGGCAGGCGAGCAGTACTTC. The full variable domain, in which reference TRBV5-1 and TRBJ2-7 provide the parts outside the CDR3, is KAGVTQTPRYLIKTRGQQVTLSCSPISGHRSVSWYQQTPGQGLQFLFEYFSETQRNKGNFPGRFSGRQFSNSRSEMNVSTLELGDSALYLCASSLAYNRAGEQYFGPGTRLTVT.

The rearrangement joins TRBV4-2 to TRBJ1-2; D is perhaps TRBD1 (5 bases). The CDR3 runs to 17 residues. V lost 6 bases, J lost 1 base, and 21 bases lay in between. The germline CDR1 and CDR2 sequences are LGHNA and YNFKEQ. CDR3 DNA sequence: TGTGCCAGCAGAAAGACGGAGGCAGGGACTATTAACTATGGCTACACCTTC. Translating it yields CASRKTEAGTINYGYTF.

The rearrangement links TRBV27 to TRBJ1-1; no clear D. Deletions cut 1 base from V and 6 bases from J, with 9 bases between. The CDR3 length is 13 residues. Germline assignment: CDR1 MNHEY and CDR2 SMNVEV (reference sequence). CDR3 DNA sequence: TGTGCCAGCAGTTTATACGGGAAGCCTGAAGCTTTCTTT. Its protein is CASSLYGKPEAFF.

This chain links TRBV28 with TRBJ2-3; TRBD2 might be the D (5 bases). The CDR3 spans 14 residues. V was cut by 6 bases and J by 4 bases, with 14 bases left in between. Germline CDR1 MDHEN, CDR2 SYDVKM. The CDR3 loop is CASSSSGFPDTQYF. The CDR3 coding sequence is TGTGCCAGCAGCTCCTCGGGGTTTCCAGATACGCAGTATTTT.

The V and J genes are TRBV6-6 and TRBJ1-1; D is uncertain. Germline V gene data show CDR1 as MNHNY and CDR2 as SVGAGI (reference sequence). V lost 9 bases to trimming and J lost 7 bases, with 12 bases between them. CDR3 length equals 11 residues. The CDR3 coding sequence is TGTGCCAGTTCCCAGGTGGATGAAGCTTTCTTT. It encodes CASSQVDEAFF.

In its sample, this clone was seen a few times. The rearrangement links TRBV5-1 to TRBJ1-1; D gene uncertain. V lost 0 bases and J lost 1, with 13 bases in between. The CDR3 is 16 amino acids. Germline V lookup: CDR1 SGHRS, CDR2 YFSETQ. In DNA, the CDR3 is TGCGCCAGCAGCTTGGGACGGTCGGGTAAGAACACTGAAGCTTTCTTT. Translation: CASSLGRSGKNTEAFF.

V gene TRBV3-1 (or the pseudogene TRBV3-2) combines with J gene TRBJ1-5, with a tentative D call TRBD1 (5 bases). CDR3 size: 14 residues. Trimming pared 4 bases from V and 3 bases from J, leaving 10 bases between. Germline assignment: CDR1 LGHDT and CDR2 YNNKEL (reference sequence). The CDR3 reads CASSPGNHNQPQHF. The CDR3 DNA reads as TGTGCCAGCAGCCCAGGGAACCACAATCAGCCCCAGCATTTT.

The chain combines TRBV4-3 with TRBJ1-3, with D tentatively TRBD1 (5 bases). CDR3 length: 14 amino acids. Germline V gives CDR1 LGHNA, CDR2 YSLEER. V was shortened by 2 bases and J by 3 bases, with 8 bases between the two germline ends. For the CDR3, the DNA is TGCGCCAGCAGCCAAAGGGGATTTGGAAACACCATATATTTT. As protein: CASSQRGFGNTIYF.

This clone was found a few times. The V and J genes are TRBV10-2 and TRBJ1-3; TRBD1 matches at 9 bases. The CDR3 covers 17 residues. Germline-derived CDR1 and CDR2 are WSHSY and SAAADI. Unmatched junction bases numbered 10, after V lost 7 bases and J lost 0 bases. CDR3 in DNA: TGCGCCAGCACCTCCGGGACAGGGATTTTCTCTGGAAACACCATATATTTT. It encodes CASTSGTGIFSGNTIYF.

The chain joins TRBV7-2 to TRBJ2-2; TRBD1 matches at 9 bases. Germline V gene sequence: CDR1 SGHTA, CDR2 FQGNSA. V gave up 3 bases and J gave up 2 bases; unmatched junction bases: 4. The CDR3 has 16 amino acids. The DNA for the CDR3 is TGTGCCAGCAGCTTCGGGGACAGGGTTAACACCGGGGAGCTGTTTTTT. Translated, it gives CASSFGDRVNTGELFF.

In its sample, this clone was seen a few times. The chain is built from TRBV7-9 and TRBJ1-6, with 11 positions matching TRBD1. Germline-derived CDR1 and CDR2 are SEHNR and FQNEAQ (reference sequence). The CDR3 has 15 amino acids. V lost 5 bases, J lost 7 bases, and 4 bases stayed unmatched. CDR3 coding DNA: TGTGCCAGCAGCCCGAGGACAGGGGGCAATTCACCCCTCCACTTT. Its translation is CASSPRTGGNSPLHF. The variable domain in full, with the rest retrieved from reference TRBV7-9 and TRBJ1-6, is DTGVSQNPRHKITKRGQNVTFRCDPISEHNRLYWYRQTLGQGPEFLTYFQNEAQLEKSRLLSDRFSAERPKGSFSTLEIQRTEQGDSAMYLCASSPRTGGNSPLHFGNGTRLTVT.

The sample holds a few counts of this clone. Here the CDR3 DNA reads TGTGCCAGCAGCTCACCGGGTTACTCCTACGAGCAGTACTTC. It specifies CASSSPGYSYEQYF. This chain connects TRBV7-2 to TRBJ2-7, with no clear D. CDR3 size: 14 residues. Germline V gene sequence: CDR1 SGHTA, CDR2 FQGNSA. The V end was cut by 4 bases, the J end by 0 bases, with 10 bases between.